This is a list of T cell receptor beta chains from one sample in a study of neoadjuvant anti-PD-1 for oral cavity cancer. The data were produced by immunoSEQ multiplex PCR, yet TCRdb's version contains in-frame clones alone and is incomplete. Of 72,000 or so clones detected, 86% appear once; the ten largest clones hold approximately 2.8%. Specimen: PBMCs, collected after nivolumab (anti-PD-1) treatment. These receptors originate from a person between 40 and 79 years old with oral cavity squamous cell carcinoma. Both conserved end residues are part of each CDR3. Fields, in order: D gene, V gene, clone size, J gene, CDR3 DNA, CDR3 protein. D genes are given only for firm matches. Size tells how often a clone was seen (once, few, many) or the class of an expanded clone, and some rows leave it out.

d_call: TRBD2; v_call: TRBV4-1; clone_size: -; j_call: TRBJ2-4; cdr3_nt: TGCGCCAGCAGCCCGACTAGCCAAGAAAACATTCAGTACTTC; cdr3_aa: CASSPTSQENIQYF
d_call: -; v_call: TRBV4-1; clone_size: -; j_call: TRBJ1-2; cdr3_nt: TGCGCCAGCAGCCAACTACCGGGGGAAGCCTACTATGGCTACACCTTC; cdr3_aa: CASSQLPGEAYYGYTF
d_call: TRBD1; v_call: TRBV11-2; clone_size: -; j_call: TRBJ2-2; cdr3_nt: TGTGCCAGCAGCTTCAGGACAGGGGGCAACACCGGGGAGCTGTTTTTT; cdr3_aa: CASSFRTGGNTGELFF
d_call: -; v_call: TRBV27; clone_size: -; j_call: TRBJ1-2; cdr3_nt: TGTGCCAGCAGTGTCAGACAAGGCCTTATCTATGGCTACACCTTC; cdr3_aa: CASSVRQGLIYGYTF
d_call: -; v_call: TRBV2; clone_size: -; j_call: TRBJ2-7; cdr3_nt: TGTGCCAGCAGTGGGGGACTGAGAACGAGCGAGCAGTACTTC; cdr3_aa: CASSGGLRTSEQYF
d_call: -; v_call: TRBV5-1; clone_size: once; j_call: TRBJ1-3; cdr3_nt: TGCGCCAGCAGCTTGGTAGGGTTTGGAAACACCATATATTTT; cdr3_aa: CASSLVGFGNTIYF
d_call: -; v_call: TRBV10-3; clone_size: -; j_call: TRBJ1-1; cdr3_nt: TGTGCCATCAGGGGGGACATTCTGGTCACTGAAGCTTTCTTT; cdr3_aa: CAIRGDILVTEAFF
d_call: -; v_call: TRBV7-9; clone_size: -; j_call: TRBJ2-3; cdr3_nt: TGTGCCAGCAGCTTAGCAGATACGCAGTATTTT; cdr3_aa: CASSLADTQYF
d_call: TRBD2; v_call: TRBV7-2; clone_size: -; j_call: TRBJ2-5; cdr3_nt: TGTGCCAGCAGCTTTTGGCGGGAGGGAGTCGCAATGAAGACCCAGTACTTC; cdr3_aa: CASSFWREGVAMKTQYF
d_call: TRBD1; v_call: TRBV6-1; clone_size: -; j_call: TRBJ2-1; cdr3_nt: TGTGCCAGCAGTGGGCCGGGACAGGGTGTCTACAATGAGCAGTTCTTC; cdr3_aa: CASSGPGQGVYNEQFF
d_call: TRBD2; v_call: TRBV15; clone_size: -; j_call: TRBJ2-5; cdr3_nt: TGTGCCACCAGCAGAGATCTTTTAGCGGGAGTGATACTATCAGAGACCCAGTACTTC; cdr3_aa: CATSRDLLAGVILSETQYF